What follows are 31 T cell receptor beta chains derived from one specimen sequenced in a study of blood T cell repertoires in COVID-19. Some clones are missing from TCRdb's copy, which holds only in-frame ones; the method was immunoSEQ multiplex PCR. The table lists about 78,000 clones, over 70% of them singletons. Specimen: peripheral blood. The source is a human donor in a cohort sampled during active COVID-19.

The chain is built from TRBV30 and TRBJ2-6; weak D call: TRBD1 (6 bases). Trimming took off 3 bases at V and 0 bases at J, with 21 bases between the two ends. CDR1 and CDR2 from the germline V gene are GTSNPN and SVGIG (reference sequence). This CDR3 is 19 amino acids long. The CDR3 is CAWSSLTPGTPSGANVLTF. The CDR3, as DNA: TGTGCCTGGAGCTCCCTTACTCCCGGGACACCCTCTGGGGCCAACGTCCTGACTTTC.

The rearrangement joins TRBV6-2 or TRBV6-3 to TRBJ2-7; D possibly corresponds to TRBD2 (5 bases). The CDR3 totals 13 residues. Germline lookup yields CDR1 MNHEY and CDR2 SVGEGT. Trimming removed 0 bases from V and 3 bases from J, with 6 bases in between. The chain's CDR3 is CASSYSSDYEQYF. The CDR3 nucleotides are TGTGCCAGCAGTTACTCTAGCGACTACGAGCAGTACTTC.

The chain is built from TRBV5-4 and TRBJ1-6, with 9 bases matching TRBD1. This CDR3 contains 14 residues. Trimming took 2 bases from V and 7 from J; bases not matched to a gene: 1. The germline CDR1 and CDR2 sequences are SGHNT and YYREEE (reference sequence). DNA of the CDR3: TGTGCCAGCAGCTTAGACAGGGGGAATTCACCCCTCCACTTT. This translates into CASSLDRGNSPLHF.

The CDR3 nucleotides read TGTGCCAGCAGCTTGGCCCTAGCGGGGGGGCCGGGGTACGAGCAGTACTTC. This sequence encodes CASSLALAGGPGYEQYF. This chain joins TRBV5-4 and TRBJ2-7, with 12 bases aligning to TRBD2. The trim removed 0 bases at V and 4 bases at J, leaving 8 bases unmatched. Germline assignment: CDR1 SGHNT and CDR2 YYREEE (reference sequence). This CDR3 spans 17 amino acids.

This clone was seen a handful of times. The V and J genes are TRBV11-2 and TRBJ2-7; D possibly corresponds to TRBD2 (6 bases). Trimming removed 1 base from V and 2 bases from J, with 12 bases in between. Germline loops: CDR1 SGHAT, CDR2 FQNNGV. The CDR3 has 15 residues. CDR3 in DNA: TGTGCCAGCAGCTTAGGAATCGGGGGAACCTACGAGCAGTACTTC. It is translated as CASSLGIGGTYEQYF.

The chain has TRBV5-1 and TRBJ2-2; D might be TRBD1 (7 bases). V dropped 4 bases and J dropped 4 bases, with 14 bases sitting between them. CDR1 is SGHRS, CDR2 YFSETQ, per germline. The CDR3 has 15 amino acids. The CDR3 region is CASSLGGGGTGELFF. For the CDR3, the DNA is TGCGCCAGCAGCCTCGGAGGGGGCGGCACCGGGGAGCTGTTTTTT.

The sample holds one count of this clone. The chain joins TRBV4-1 to TRBJ1-2; TRBD1 matches 7 bases. Germline V gene lookup returns CDR1 MGHRA and CDR2 YSYEKL. The CDR3 loop spans 15 amino acids. The V segment lost 0 bases and the J segment 8 bases; nucleotides outside the gene matches: 9. CDR3 nucleotides: TGCGCCAGCAGCCAAGATCTTAGGGGGCGCGGGGGCTACACCTTC. Translated: CASSQDLRGRGGYTF.

This chain connects TRBV18 to TRBJ1-4, with 8 bases fitting TRBD1. Germline V CDR1 and CDR2: KGHSH, LQKENI. Trimming cost V 2 bases and J 10 bases; bases outside gene matches: 6. CDR3 size: 14 residues. In DNA, the CDR3 is TGTGCCAGCTCACCAGTAACGCAGGGGGCAAAACTGTTTTTT. It yields the protein CASSPVTQGAKLFF.

This chain connects TRBV25-1 to TRBJ2-3, with 7 bases fitting TRBD1. The CDR3 consists of 15 residues. Germline CDR1 MGHDK, CDR2 SYGVNS. Losses at the gene ends were 6 bases for V and 2 bases for J; bases not matched to a gene: 8. Here the CDR3 reads CASSLGTVSTDTQYF. DNA of the CDR3: TGTGCCAGCAGCCTTGGGACAGTATCCACAGATACGCAGTATTTT.

CDR3 DNA: TGTGCCAGCAGCGCCCAGGGGGCAGCCGACACTGAAGCTTTCTTT. This translates into CASSAQGAADTEAFF. V and J are TRBV9 and TRBJ1-1; 8 nucleotides align to TRBD1. With 3 bases clipped from V and 3 bases from J, the junction kept 7 bases outside the gene matches. CDR1 and CDR2 (germline): SGDLS, YYNGEE. The CDR3 totals 15 residues.

The chain is built from TRBV19 and TRBJ2-7, with 10 bases matching TRBD1. The CDR3 has 15 residues. Germline CDR1 and CDR2: LNHDA and SQIVND (reference sequence). Trimming cost V 10 bases and J 4 bases; bases outside gene matches: 13. The CDR3, as DNA: TGTGCCACCCAAGCACAGGGACAGGGGATGTACGAGCAGTACTTC. It codes for CATQAQGQGMYEQYF.

The table lists this clone with a few counts. The gene calls are TRBV7-9 and TRBJ1-1, with D perhaps matching TRBD1 (5 bases). V was trimmed by 5 bases and J by 6 bases, leaving 16 bases between them. Germline V gene data show CDR1 as SEHNR and CDR2 as FQNEAQ (reference sequence). The CDR3 contains 14 residues. The CDR3 sequence: CASSTPEGRAEAFF. CDR3 nucleotides: TGTGCCAGCAGCACCCCGGAGGGACGAGCTGAAGCTTTCTTT.

This chain links TRBV12-5 with TRBJ2-3, with 10 nucleotides matching TRBD2. The germline V gene encodes CDR1 LGHNT and CDR2 FRNRAP. Trimming at V came to 6 bases and at J to 2 bases, leaving 8 bases not matched to a gene. The CDR3 spans 16 residues. CDR3 residues: CASGIGLAESTDTQYF. The CDR3 DNA reads TGTGCTAGTGGGATCGGACTAGCGGAGTCCACAGATACGCAGTATTTT. Using reference TRBV12-5 and TRBJ2-3 for the parts outside the CDR3, the full variable domain is DARVTQTPRHKVTEMGQEVTMRCQPILGHNTVFWYRQTMMQGLELLAYFRNRAPLDDSGMPKDRFSAEMPDATLATLKIQPSEPRDSAVYFCASGIGLAESTDTQYFGPGTRLTVL.

J is TRBJ1-2 and V is TRBV6-2 or TRBV6-3; 7 nucleotides align to TRBD1. Germline values: CDR1 MNHEY, CDR2 SVGEGT. The CDR3 has 14 amino acids. Trimming at V came to 2 bases and at J to 4 bases, leaving 4 bases not matched to a gene. The DNA for the CDR3 is TGTGCCAGCAGTTACAGGACAGGCGGCTATGGCTACACCTTC. Amino acids: CASSYRTGGYGYTF.

This rearrangement joins TRBV29-1 to TRBJ2-5, with a tentative D call TRBD1 (6 bases). Germline V gives CDR1 SQVTM, CDR2 ANQGSEA. The CDR3 length is 14 residues. Trimming pared 6 bases from V and 2 bases from J, leaving 16 bases between. The CDR3 loop is CSVPVGAGQETQYF. In nucleotides, the CDR3 is TGCAGCGTACCCGTGGGGGCCGGGCAAGAGACCCAGTACTTC.

This chain uses TRBV6-2 or TRBV6-3 with TRBJ1-2; D might be TRBD1 (6 bases). Germline assignment: CDR1 MNHEY and CDR2 SVGEGT. Trimming cost V 4 bases and J 0 bases, with 12 bases left between them. CDR3 length: 15 amino acids. The CDR3: CASSFGQRTNYGYTF. The CDR3, as DNA: TGTGCCAGCAGTTTCGGACAGAGGACTAACTATGGCTACACCTTC.

The chain carries TRBV5-1 and TRBJ1-2; TRBD1 might be the D (5 bases). CDR1 is SGHRS, CDR2 YFSETQ, per germline. V was pared by 7 bases and J by 0 bases, with 13 bases between. There are 14 residues in the CDR3. The CDR3 DNA sequence: TGCGCCAGCGGCCTAGACAGTCCTAACTATGGCTACACCTTC. Translation: CASGLDSPNYGYTF.

The rearrangement uses TRBV7-9 and TRBJ2-7, with 15 bases that match TRBD2. Looked up from germline, CDR1 is SEHNR and CDR2 is FQNEAQ (reference sequence). V lost 5 bases and J lost 6; bases outside the gene matches: 5. This CDR3 is built from 15 residues. This CDR3 reads CASSLGLAGGTEQYF. CDR3 DNA: TGTGCCAGCAGCCTGGGACTAGCGGGGGGTACCGAGCAGTACTTC.

The chain is built from TRBV3-1 (or the pseudogene TRBV3-2) and TRBJ1-2; maybe TRBD1 (5 bases). Germline V gives CDR1 LGHDT, CDR2 YNNKEL (reference sequence). The CDR3 loop spans 15 amino acids. With 0 bases removed from V and 2 bases from J, the gap between germline ends came to 10 bases. The CDR3 DNA reads TGTGCCAGCAGCCAAGATCTGGCAGGGAACTATGGCTACACCTTC. Residues: CASSQDLAGNYGYTF.

The sample holds one count of this clone. The chain employs TRBV28 and TRBJ1-2, with 7 bases aligning to TRBD1. Germline CDR1 and CDR2: MDHEN and SYDVKM. V gave up 5 bases and J gave up 8 bases; unmatched junction bases: 8. This CDR3 has 13 amino acids. CDR3 nucleotides: TGTGCCAGCAGTCTGGACAGGATAGGAGGCTACACCTTC. It encodes CASSLDRIGGYTF.

The rearrangement links TRBV18 to TRBJ2-6; D gene ambiguous. The V and J ends lost 3 bases and 0 bases respectively, with 9 bases between them. Germline V gene sequence: CDR1 KGHSH, CDR2 LQKENI. The CDR3 loop spans 16 amino acids. CDR3 sequence reads: CASSPIKSSGANVLTF. For the CDR3, the DNA is TGTGCCAGCTCACCCATCAAGAGCTCTGGGGCCAACGTCCTGACTTTC.

The chain recombines TRBV23-1 with TRBJ2-7; 7 bases match TRBD1. TRBV23-1 is filed as an ORF, its function uncertain. This CDR3 spans 17 amino acids. V was pared by 6 bases and J by 2 bases, with 16 bases of the junction left unmatched. This CDR3 is CASSTSSNRDSPYEQYF. The CDR3 DNA is TGCGCCAGCAGCACAAGTTCCAACCGGGACAGCCCCTACGAGCAGTACTTC.

This clone occurred a few times. The rearrangement links TRBV2 to TRBJ1-2; 12 bases are a match to TRBD1. The CDR3 has 16 residues. CDR1 and CDR2 from the germline V gene are SNHLY and FYNNEI. Trimming at V came to 8 bases and at J to 6 bases, leaving 13 bases not matched to a gene. DNA for the CDR3: TGTGCCAGCGTACCTTACCCCGGGACAGGGGGCGATGGCTACACCTTC. It specifies CASVPYPGTGGDGYTF.

The V gene is TRBV7-6, the J gene TRBJ2-7, with D perhaps TRBD2 (5 bases). V was clipped by 5 bases and J by 1 base, with 18 bases between them. Per germline, CDR1 SGHVS and CDR2 FNYEAQ. The CDR3 is 16 amino acids. The CDR3 sequence: CASSPRTLGKSYEQYF. The CDR3 nucleotides are TGTGCCAGCAGCCCGCGGACTCTGGGCAAATCCTACGAGCAGTACTTC. The entire variable domain, with the rest obtained from reference TRBV7-6 and TRBJ2-7, is as follows: GAGVSQSPRYKVTKRGQDVALRCDPISGHVSLYWYRQALGQGPEFLTYFNYEAQQDKSGLPNDRFSAERPEGSISTLTIQRTEQRDSAMYRCASSPRTLGKSYEQYFGPGTRLTVT.

Here the CDR3 reads CASSLARGFETQYF. The CDR3 DNA follows: TGTGCCAGCAGCTTGGCGAGGGGGTTTGAGACCCAGTACTTC. The J gene is TRBJ2-5, the V gene TRBV5-4, with a possible D match to TRBD1 (6 bases). This CDR3 comprises 14 residues. The V gene lost 0 bases and the J gene lost 5 bases, with 11 bases spanning the gap. Per the germline V gene, CDR1 is SGHNT and CDR2 is YYREEE (reference sequence).

This clone showed up just a few times. The V and J genes are TRBV5-6 and TRBJ1-5; tentative D call: TRBD1 (5 bases). The V gene lost 2 bases and the J gene lost 2 bases, with 14 bases spanning the gap. CDR1 and CDR2 (germline): SGHDT, YYEEEE. This CDR3 has 16 residues. CDR3 in amino acids: CASSFGPPTGNQPQHF. The CDR3 DNA follows: TGTGCCAGCAGCTTTGGTCCCCCGACAGGCAATCAGCCCCAGCATTTT.

The J gene is TRBJ2-7, the V gene TRBV7-2; D might be TRBD2 (5 bases). This CDR3 comprises 14 residues. Trimming cost V 3 bases and J 3 bases, with 12 bases left between them. CDR1 SGHTA and CDR2 FQGNSA come from the germline V gene. CDR3 protein: CASSFFGDSYEQYF. CDR3 DNA sequence: TGTGCCAGCAGCTTTTTCGGGGATAGCTACGAGCAGTACTTC. Variable domain in full (rest from reference TRBV7-2 and TRBJ2-7): GAGVSQSPSNKVTEKGKDVELRCDPISGHTALYWYRQSLGQGLEFLIYFQGNSAPDKSGLPSDRFSAERTGGSVSTLTIQRTQQEDSAVYLCASSFFGDSYEQYFGPGTRLTVT.

V is TRBV28 and J is TRBJ2-7; 7 nucleotides line up with TRBD2. V was pared by 6 bases and J by 1 base, with 9 bases of the junction left unmatched. CDR1 is MDHEN and CDR2 is SYDVKM in the germline V gene. The CDR3 spans 15 residues. In DNA, the CDR3 is TGTGCCAGCAGCCTCCCGGGCGGGGGTTCCTACGAGCAGTACTTC. Translated: CASSLPGGGSYEQYF.

The sample holds a few counts of this clone. The gene calls are TRBV19 and TRBJ1-2; no reliable D call. V lost 6 bases and J lost 3, with 11 bases in between. Germline V gives CDR1 LNHDA, CDR2 SQIVND (reference sequence). The CDR3 loop spans 13 amino acids. Written as DNA, the CDR3 is TGTGCCAGTAGGATCGACGGAGACTATGGCTACACCTTC. Residues: CASRIDGDYGYTF.

This chain connects TRBV5-6 to TRBJ1-2; 10 bases match TRBD1. V dropped 4 bases and J dropped 5; count of bases not matched to a gene: 8. From germline, CDR1 is SGHDT and CDR2 YYEEEE. The CDR3 consists of 15 residues. This CDR3 is CASSTLGQGVYGYTF. CDR3 sequence (DNA): TGTGCCAGCAGCACGCTTGGACAGGGGGTTTATGGCTACACCTTC. The whole variable domain, remainder taken from reference TRBV5-6 and TRBJ1-2, is DAGVTQSPTHLIKTRGQQVTLRCSPKSGHDTVSWYQQALGQGPQFIFQYYEEEERQRGNFPDRFSGHQFPNYSSELNVNALLLGDSALYLCASSTLGQGVYGYTFGSGTRLTVV.

The chain is built from TRBV30 and TRBJ1-6, with D possibly matching TRBD1 (6 bases). Germline V CDR1 and CDR2: GTSNPN, SVGIG (reference sequence). This CDR3 has 13 amino acids. V was pared by 3 bases and J by 7 bases, with 10 bases between. CDR3 DNA: TGTGCCTGGAGATGGACAGTAAATTCACCCCTCCACTTT. It is translated as CAWRWTVNSPLHF. The full variable domain, in which reference TRBV30 and TRBJ1-6 provide the parts outside the CDR3, is SQTIHQWPATLVQPVGSPLSLECTVEGTSNPNLYWYRQAAGRGLQLLFYSVGIGQISSEVPQNLSASRPQDRQFILSSKKLLLSDSGFYLCAWRWTVNSPLHFGNGTRLTVT.